Each of the 20 T cell receptor beta chains below was sequenced from the same sample in a study of high-grade serous ovarian cancer treatment subgroups. The method was immunoSEQ multiplex PCR; TCRdb's version includes in-frame clones alone and lacks a portion of them. This sample has under 5,500 clones; roughly 76% occur once, and the top ten carry approximately 5.7%. The tumor samples were collected prior to definitive surgery or chemotherapy. The specimen sequenced was tumor tissue. These receptors all stem from a human donor with high-grade serous ovarian cancer.

This clone was observed a few times. V is TRBV18 and J is TRBJ2-5, with no clear D. The CDR3 consists of 13 residues. The germline gives CDR1 KGHSH, CDR2 LQKENI. The V gene lost 3 bases and the J gene lost 9 bases, with 14 bases spanning the gap. Written as DNA, the CDR3 is TGTGCCAGCTCACCCTCCCAAGGGCAGGCCCAGTACTTC. Protein sequence: CASSPSQGQAQYF.

The chain links TRBV27 to TRBJ2-6, with D tentatively TRBD1 (6 bases). Germline CDR1 and CDR2: MNHEY and SMNVEV (reference sequence). V was shortened by 6 bases and J by 0 bases, with 6 bases between the two germline ends. This CDR3 contains 14 residues. CDR3 DNA: TGTGCCAGCAGGGACAGCTCTGGGGCCAACGTCCTGACTTTC. This gives the protein CASRDSSGANVLTF.

The rearrangement uses TRBV2 and TRBJ1-6; unclear D gene. The CDR3 is 13 amino acids. CDR1 is SNHLY and CDR2 is FYNNEI in the germline V gene. V lost 2 bases and J lost 9, with 8 bases in between. DNA for the CDR3: TGTGCCAGCAGTGAACGGGGTGGTTCACCCCTCCACTTT. Protein product: CASSERGGSPLHF.

The genes are TRBV30 and TRBJ1-6, with D hard to call. The germline V and J ends were trimmed by 0 bases and 10 bases, with 7 bases remaining between them. The V gene's germline CDR1 is GTSNPN and CDR2 SVGIG (reference sequence). This CDR3 comprises 12 residues. The CDR3 DNA follows: TGTGCCTGGAGTGTAGGGAGCTCACCCCTCCACTTT. This gives the protein CAWSVGSSPLHF.

The chain carries TRBV2 and TRBJ2-1; possibly TRBD2 for D (7 bases). The V and J ends lost 2 bases and 10 bases respectively, with 21 bases between them. Germline assignment: CDR1 SNHLY and CDR2 FYNNEI. The CDR3 has 16 amino acids. CDR3 amino acids: CASSEKEEGGRGEQFF. CDR3 coding DNA: TGTGCCAGCAGTGAAAAAGAGGAGGGGGGGAGAGGAGAGCAGTTCTTC.

V gene TRBV11-2 combines with J gene TRBJ2-3; TRBD2 matches 11 bases. CDR3 length: 14 amino acids. In germline, CDR1 is SGHAT, CDR2 FQNNGV. Germline trimming cut 3 bases from V and 7 bases from J; bases unmatched to any gene: 3. CDR3 in amino acids: CASSFSGGGNTQYF. The DNA of the CDR3 is TGTGCCAGCAGCTTTAGCGGGGGGGGGAATACGCAGTATTTT.

A few counts support this clone. The chain employs TRBV9 and TRBJ2-7, with D unclear. This CDR3 has 14 residues. V was cut by 1 base and J by 2 bases, with 10 bases left in between. In germline, CDR1 is SGDLS, CDR2 YYNGEE. CDR3 bases: TGTGCCAGCAGCGTAAATTTGGCCACCTACGAGCAGTACTTC. Residues: CASSVNLATYEQYF.

This clone was detected a few times. This sequence joins TRBV29-1 and TRBJ2-5; 7 nucleotides match TRBD2. V gave up 0 bases and J gave up 1 base; unmatched junction bases: 11. Per the germline V gene, CDR1 is SQVTM and CDR2 is ANQGSEA. The CDR3 sequence is 17 residues long. This CDR3 reads CSVEDPTGRAVQETQYF. The CDR3 coding sequence is TGCAGCGTTGAAGATCCTACTGGGAGGGCGGTCCAAGAGACCCAGTACTTC.

The CDR3 DNA reads TGCGCCAGCAGCCAGGGACAGGGGGCCTATGGCTACACCTTC. Encoded protein: CASSQGQGAYGYTF. This rearrangement joins TRBV4-1 to TRBJ1-2; the match to TRBD1 covers 12 bases. Looked up from germline, CDR1 is MGHRA and CDR2 is YSYEKL. CDR3 size: 14 residues. V trimming: 3 bases; J trimming: 4 bases; junction bases outside the gene matches: 0.

V gene TRBV5-1 combines with J gene TRBJ2-3, with a possible D match to TRBD1 (7 bases). Germline-derived CDR1 and CDR2 are SGHRS and YFSETQ. V lost 7 bases and J lost 2, with 17 bases in between. This CDR3 has 15 residues. CDR3 DNA sequence: TGCGCCAGCGGGAGGACAGGAGAACCCACAGATACGCAGTATTTT. Its protein product is CASGRTGEPTDTQYF.

The CDR3 loop is CATSRARGGDEQFF. For the CDR3, the DNA is TGTGCCACCAGCAGAGCCAGGGGGGGGGATGAGCAGTTCTTC. The chain carries TRBV15 and TRBJ2-1; D assignment may be TRBD1 or TRBD2 (7 bases each). V shed 1 base and J shed 8 bases, with 12 bases lying between them. Per germline, CDR1 LNHNV and CDR2 YYDKDF (reference sequence). This CDR3 contains 14 residues.

V usage is TRBV7-2 and J usage is TRBJ2-1, with D perhaps matching TRBD1 (5 bases). The V gene lost 1 base and the J gene lost 3 bases, with 10 bases spanning the gap. Per the germline V gene, CDR1 is SGHTA and CDR2 is FQGNSA. This CDR3 has 15 residues. CDR3 sequence (DNA): TGTGCCAGCAGCTTAGAAAGGGGTCTCTACAATGAGCAGTTCTTC. Translated: CASSLERGLYNEQFF. The whole variable domain, filled in from reference TRBV7-2 and TRBJ2-1, reads GAGVSQSPSNKVTEKGKDVELRCDPISGHTALYWYRQSLGQGLEFLIYFQGNSAPDKSGLPSDRFSAERTGGSVSTLTIQRTQQEDSAVYLCASSLERGLYNEQFFGPGTRLTVL.

This chain joins TRBV5-4 and TRBJ1-6, with 7 nucleotides matching TRBD1. The germline V gene has CDR1 SGHNT and CDR2 YYREEE (reference sequence). There are 15 residues in the CDR3. V lost 4 bases to trimming and J lost 5 bases; unmatched junction nucleotides: 6. This chain's CDR3 is CASSRGQSDNSPLHF. The CDR3 DNA is TGTGCCAGCAGCCGGGGACAGTCAGATAATTCACCCCTCCACTTT.

This sequence joins TRBV29-1 and TRBJ2-6; possible D gene TRBD1, 5 bases. Per germline, CDR1 SQVTM and CDR2 ANQGSEA. The V and J ends lost 1 base and 0 bases respectively, with 10 bases between them. The CDR3 has 16 residues. CDR3: CSVEVDIDSGANVLTF. The CDR3, as DNA: TGCAGCGTTGAAGTGGACATAGACTCTGGGGCCAACGTCCTGACTTTC.

The chain joins TRBV29-1 to TRBJ2-5, with D uncertain. Germline CDR1 reads SQVTM; CDR2 reads ANQGSEA. The CDR3 runs 11 residues. The CDR3 loop reads CVGRLGETQYF. In DNA, the CDR3 is TGCGTTGGTCGGCTTGGGGAGACCCAGTACTTC.

The rearrangement joins TRBV5-1 to TRBJ1-5; D perhaps matches TRBD1 (5 bases). The germline V gene encodes CDR1 SGHRS and CDR2 YFSETQ. V was trimmed by 0 bases and J by 3 bases, leaving 13 bases between them. The CDR3 sequence is 16 residues long. The CDR3 DNA reads as TGCGCCAGCAGCTTGGATTCATTGGGGACCAATCAGCCCCAGCATTTT. This encodes CASSLDSLGTNQPQHF. Based on the CDR3 plus reference TRBV5-1 and TRBJ1-5, the full variable domain is KAGVTQTPRYLIKTRGQQVTLSCSPISGHRSVSWYQQTPGQGLQFLFEYFSETQRNKGNFPGRFSGRQFSNSRSEMNVSTLELGDSALYLCASSLDSLGTNQPQHFGDGTRLSIL.

CDR3 nucleotide sequence: TGTGCCAGCAGCCAACCAGGGGGCGGAAACACTGAAGCTTTCTTT. Its translation: CASSQPGGGNTEAFF. The gene calls are TRBV6-5 and TRBJ1-1, with 8 positions matching TRBD1. V lost 6 bases and J lost 2; bases outside the gene matches: 8. The V gene's germline CDR1 is MNHEY and CDR2 SVGAGI. The CDR3 is 15 amino acids.

The chain links TRBV29-1 to TRBJ2-7; 9 bases line up with TRBD2. CDR3 length equals 13 residues. The trim removed 4 bases at V and 6 bases at J, leaving 7 bases unmatched. Germline CDR1 reads SQVTM; CDR2 reads ANQGSEA. CDR3 amino acids: CSVVGWREGEQYF. CDR3 nucleotide sequence: TGCAGCGTTGTAGGATGGCGGGAGGGCGAGCAGTACTTC.

The CDR3 here is CARSGTGSSGANVLTF. In nucleotides, the CDR3 is TGTGCCAGGAGCGGGACAGGGAGCTCTGGGGCCAACGTCCTGACTTTC. The chain couples TRBV7-2 to TRBJ2-6; 9 bases line up with TRBD1. Germline V lookup: CDR1 SGHTA, CDR2 FQGNSA. The CDR3 loop spans 16 amino acids. Trimming at V came to 9 bases and at J to 0 bases, leaving 6 bases not matched to a gene.

V and J are TRBV5-1 and TRBJ2-3; D is perhaps TRBD1 or TRBD2 (5 bases each). The germline V gene has CDR1 SGHRS and CDR2 YFSETQ. The V and J ends lost 1 base and 2 bases respectively, with 17 bases between them. This CDR3 is 17 amino acids long. CDR3 sequence (DNA): TGCGCCAGCAGCTTGCAATCAGTGGGACCAGTCACAGATACGCAGTATTTT. Residues: CASSLQSVGPVTDTQYF.